The clone carrying this T cell receptor beta chain was seen repeatedly, ten times or more. This entry comes from a study of T-cell reconstitution after alpha-beta-depleted transplantation in children. V was clipped by 5 bases and J by 2 bases, with 12 bases between them. Per germline, CDR1 SEHNR and CDR2 FQNEAQ (reference sequence). CDR3 size: 15 residues. Preparation of the TCRbeta library used unique molecular identifiers. TCRdb independently ran MiXCR on the PCR reads; one entry per CDR3 protein. This sample has 490,000 or so distinct CDR3 sequences, with around 12% found just once. The rearrangement uses TRBV7-9 and TRBJ2-2, with D possibly being TRBD1 or TRBD2 (5 bases each). This receptor was obtained from a human donor who donated a stem cell graft to a child with combined immunodeficiency. This specimen consisted of PBMCs from the stem cell graft donor, obtained from the stem cell graft. The CDR3 spells CASSAGATNTGELFF. For the CDR3, the DNA is TGTGCCAGCAGCGCCGGGGCCACCAACACCGGGGAGCTGTTTTTT.